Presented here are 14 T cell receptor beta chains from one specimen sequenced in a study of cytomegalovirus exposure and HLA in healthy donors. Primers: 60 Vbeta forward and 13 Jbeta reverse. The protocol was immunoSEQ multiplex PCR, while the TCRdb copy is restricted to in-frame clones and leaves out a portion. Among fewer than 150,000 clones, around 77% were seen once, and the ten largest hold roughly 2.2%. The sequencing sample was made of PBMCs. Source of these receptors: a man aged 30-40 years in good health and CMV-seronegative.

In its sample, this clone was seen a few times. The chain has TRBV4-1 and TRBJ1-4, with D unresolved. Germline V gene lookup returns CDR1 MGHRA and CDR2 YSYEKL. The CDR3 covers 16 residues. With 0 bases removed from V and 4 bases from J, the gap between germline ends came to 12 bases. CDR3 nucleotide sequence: TGCGCCAGCAGCCAAGACGGAGGTTGGGGTAATGAAAAACTGTTTTTT. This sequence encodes CASSQDGGWGNEKLFF.

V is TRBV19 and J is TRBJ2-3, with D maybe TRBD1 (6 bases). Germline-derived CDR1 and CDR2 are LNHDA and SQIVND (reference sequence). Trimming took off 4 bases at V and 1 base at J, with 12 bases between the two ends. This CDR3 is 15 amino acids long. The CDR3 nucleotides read TGTGCCAGTAGTAATAGGAGACAGGGCACAGATACGCAGTATTTT. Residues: CASSNRRQGTDTQYF. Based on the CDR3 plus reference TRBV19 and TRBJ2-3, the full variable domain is DGGITQSPKYLFRKEGQNVTLSCEQNLNHDAMYWYRQDPGQGLRLIYYSQIVNDFQKGDIAEGYSVSREKKESFPLTVTSAQKNPTAFYLCASSNRRQGTDTQYFGPGTRLTVL.

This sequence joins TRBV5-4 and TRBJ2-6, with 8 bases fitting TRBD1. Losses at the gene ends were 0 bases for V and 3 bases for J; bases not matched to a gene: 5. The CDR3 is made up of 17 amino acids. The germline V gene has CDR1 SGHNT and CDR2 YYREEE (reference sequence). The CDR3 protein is CASSLGQGAGGANVLTF. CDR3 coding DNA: TGTGCCAGCAGCTTGGGGCAGGGGGCGGGTGGGGCCAACGTCCTGACTTTC.

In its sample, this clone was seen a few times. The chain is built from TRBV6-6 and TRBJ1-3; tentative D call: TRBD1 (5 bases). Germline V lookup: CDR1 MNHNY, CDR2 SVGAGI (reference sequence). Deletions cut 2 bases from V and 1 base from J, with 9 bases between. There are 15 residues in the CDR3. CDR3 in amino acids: CASSYGPGSGNTIYF. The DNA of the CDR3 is TGTGCCAGCAGTTACGGTCCAGGGTCTGGAAACACCATATATTTT.

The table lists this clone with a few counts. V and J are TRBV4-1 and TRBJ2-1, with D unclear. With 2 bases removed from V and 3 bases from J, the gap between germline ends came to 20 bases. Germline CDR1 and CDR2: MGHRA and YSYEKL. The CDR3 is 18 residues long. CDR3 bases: TGCGCCAGCAGCCAATTGGCCAGACTGAAGGTTAACTACAATGAGCAGTTCTTC. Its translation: CASSQLARLKVNYNEQFF.

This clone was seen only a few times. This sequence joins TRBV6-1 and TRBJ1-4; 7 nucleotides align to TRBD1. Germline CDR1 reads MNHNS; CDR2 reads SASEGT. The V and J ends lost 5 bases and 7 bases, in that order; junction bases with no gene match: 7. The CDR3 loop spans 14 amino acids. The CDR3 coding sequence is TGTGCCAGCAGTCAGCGACAGGGTCGTGAAAAACTGTTTTTT. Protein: CASSQRQGREKLFF.

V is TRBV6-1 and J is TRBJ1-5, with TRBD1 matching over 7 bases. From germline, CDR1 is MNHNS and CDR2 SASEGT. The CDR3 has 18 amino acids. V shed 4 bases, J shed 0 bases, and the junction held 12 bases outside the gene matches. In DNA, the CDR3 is TGTGCCAGCAGTGGGGACAGAAAACCGACTATTAGCAATCAGCCCCAGCATTTT. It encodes CASSGDRKPTISNQPQHF.

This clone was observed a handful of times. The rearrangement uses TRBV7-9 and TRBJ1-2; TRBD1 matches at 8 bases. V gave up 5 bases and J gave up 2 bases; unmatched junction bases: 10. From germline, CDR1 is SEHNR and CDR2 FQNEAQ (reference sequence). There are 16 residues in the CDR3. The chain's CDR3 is CASSPDWTGINYGYTF. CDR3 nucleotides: TGTGCCAGCAGCCCAGATTGGACAGGGATCAACTATGGCTACACCTTC.

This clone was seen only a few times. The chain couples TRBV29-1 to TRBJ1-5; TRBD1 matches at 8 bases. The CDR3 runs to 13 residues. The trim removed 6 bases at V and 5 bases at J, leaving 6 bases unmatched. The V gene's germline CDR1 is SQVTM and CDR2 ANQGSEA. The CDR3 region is CSVGQGDYQPQHF. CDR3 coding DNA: TGCAGCGTCGGACAGGGAGACTATCAGCCCCAGCATTTT.

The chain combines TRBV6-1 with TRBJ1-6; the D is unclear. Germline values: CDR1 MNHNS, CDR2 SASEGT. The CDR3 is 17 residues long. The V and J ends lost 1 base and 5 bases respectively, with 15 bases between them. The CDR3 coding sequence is TGTGCCAGCAGTGAAGGCGCGGGCAGATTCGATAATTCACCCCTCCACTTT. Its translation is CASSEGAGRFDNSPLHF.

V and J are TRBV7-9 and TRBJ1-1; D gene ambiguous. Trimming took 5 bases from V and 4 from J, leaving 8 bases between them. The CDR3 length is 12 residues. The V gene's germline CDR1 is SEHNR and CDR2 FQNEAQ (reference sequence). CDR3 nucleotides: TGTGCCAGCAGCCCCGATAGCACTGAAGCTTTCTTT. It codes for CASSPDSTEAFF.

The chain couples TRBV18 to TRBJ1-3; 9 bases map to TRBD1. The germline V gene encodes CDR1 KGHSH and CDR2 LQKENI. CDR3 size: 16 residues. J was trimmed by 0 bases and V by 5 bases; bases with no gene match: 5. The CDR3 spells CASSLTGGYSGNTIYF. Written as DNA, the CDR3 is TGTGCCAGCTCATTAACAGGGGGCTACTCTGGAAACACCATATATTTT. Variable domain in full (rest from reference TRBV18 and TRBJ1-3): NAGVMQNPRHLVRRRGQEARLRCSPMKGHSHVYWYRQLPEEGLKFMVYLQKENIIDESGMPKERFSAEFPKEGPSILRIQQVVRGDSAAYFCASSLTGGYSGNTIYFGEGSWLTVV.

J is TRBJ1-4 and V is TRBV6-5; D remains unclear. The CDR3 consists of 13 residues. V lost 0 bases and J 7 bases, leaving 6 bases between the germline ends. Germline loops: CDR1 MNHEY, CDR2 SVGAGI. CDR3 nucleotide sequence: TGTGCCAGCAGTTACTCCCGGGGTGAAAAACTGTTTTTT. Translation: CASSYSRGEKLFF.

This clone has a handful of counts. CDR3 loop: CAIKRTLQLNTEAFF. The CDR3 DNA follows: TGTGCCATCAAGAGGACACTCCAGTTGAACACTGAAGCTTTCTTT. The chain links TRBV10-3 to TRBJ1-1, with TRBD1 as a possible D gene (5 bases). The CDR3 sequence is 15 residues long. Germline values: CDR1 ENHRY, CDR2 SYGVKD. V gave up 7 bases and J gave up 0 bases, with 15 bases separating them.